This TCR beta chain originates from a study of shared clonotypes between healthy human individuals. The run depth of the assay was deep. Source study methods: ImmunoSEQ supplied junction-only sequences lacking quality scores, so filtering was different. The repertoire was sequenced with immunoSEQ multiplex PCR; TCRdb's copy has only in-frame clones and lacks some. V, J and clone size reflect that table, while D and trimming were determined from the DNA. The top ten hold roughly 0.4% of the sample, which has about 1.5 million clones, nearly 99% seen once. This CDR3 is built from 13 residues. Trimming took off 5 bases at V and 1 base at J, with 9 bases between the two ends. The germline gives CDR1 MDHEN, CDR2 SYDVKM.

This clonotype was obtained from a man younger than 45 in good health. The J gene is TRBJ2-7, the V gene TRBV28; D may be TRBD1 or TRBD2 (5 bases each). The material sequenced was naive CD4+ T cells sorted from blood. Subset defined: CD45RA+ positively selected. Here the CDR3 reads CASSGGASYEQYF. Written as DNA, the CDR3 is TGTGCCAGCAGTGGGGGAGCGTCCTACGAGCAGTACTTC.